This T cell receptor beta chain was recorded in a study of response to subunit inactivated influenza vaccine. Study results and caveats: It was the authors' suggestion that each seasonal influenza vaccination recruits few new T cells.

Via MiXCR, TCRdb re-called the RT-PCR reads, giving one row per CDR3 protein. The table includes approximately 500,000 distinct CDR3 sequences, 13% detected once. On this clonotype itself: Its specificity is unknown.

Trimming took 3 bases from V and 7 from J, leaving 10 bases between them. The CDR3 is 12 amino acids. Germline V gene data show CDR1 as SGHRS and CDR2 as YFSETQ. The receptor was isolated from a man in his fifties who received an inactivated influenza vaccine. The V call is TRBV5-1, the J call TRBJ1-1; no definite D call. The material was PBMCs from blood, obtained about 6 weeks after vaccination. The CDR3 nucleotides are TGCGCCAGCAGCTCTACCTGGGGTGAAGCTTTCTTT. Translated, it gives CASSSTWGEAFF.